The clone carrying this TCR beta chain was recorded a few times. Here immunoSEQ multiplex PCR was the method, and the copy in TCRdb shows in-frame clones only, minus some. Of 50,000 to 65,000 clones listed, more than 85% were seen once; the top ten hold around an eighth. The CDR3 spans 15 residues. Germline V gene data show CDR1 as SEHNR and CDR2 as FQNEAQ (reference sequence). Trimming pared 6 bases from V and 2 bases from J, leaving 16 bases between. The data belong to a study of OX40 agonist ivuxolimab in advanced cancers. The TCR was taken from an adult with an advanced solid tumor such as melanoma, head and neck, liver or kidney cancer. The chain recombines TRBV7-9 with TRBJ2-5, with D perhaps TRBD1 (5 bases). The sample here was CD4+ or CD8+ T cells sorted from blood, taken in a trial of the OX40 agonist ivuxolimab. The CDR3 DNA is TGTGCCAGCAGTTCCCATGAGACAGTGCAAGAGACCCAGTACTTC. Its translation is CASSSHETVQETQYF.